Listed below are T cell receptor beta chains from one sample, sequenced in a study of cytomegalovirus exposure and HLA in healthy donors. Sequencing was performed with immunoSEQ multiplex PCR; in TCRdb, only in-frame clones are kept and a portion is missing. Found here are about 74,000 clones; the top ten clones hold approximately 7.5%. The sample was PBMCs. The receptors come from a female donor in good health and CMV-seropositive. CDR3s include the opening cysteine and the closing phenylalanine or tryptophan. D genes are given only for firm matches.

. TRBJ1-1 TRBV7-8 TGTGCCAGCAGCTTATTAGAGAGGTTCCAGGGTCAAGCTTTCTTT CASSLLERFQGQAFF
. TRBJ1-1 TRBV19 TGTGCCAGTAGAAGGGAGAGCACTGAAGCTTTCTTT CASRRESTEAFF
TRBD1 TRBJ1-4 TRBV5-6 TGTGCCAGCAGCCTAGACAGGGATGGGGATGAAAAACTGTTTTTT CASSLDRDGDEKLFF
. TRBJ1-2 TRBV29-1 TGCAGCGTTGGTCCCGGGTCCACCTCTAACTATGGCTACACCTTC CSVGPGSTSNYGYTF
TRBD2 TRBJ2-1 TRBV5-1 TGCGCCAGCAGCTTGGTAGCGGGACCTTACAATGAGCAGTTCTTC CASSLVAGPYNEQFF
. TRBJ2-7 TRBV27 TGTGCCAGCAGTCCCTCGGACGCGGGCTCCTACGAGCAGTACTTC CASSPSDAGSYEQYF
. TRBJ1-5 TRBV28 TGTGCCAGCAGTTTTGGGCTGTATAGCAATCAGCCCCAGCATTTT CASSFGLYSNQPQHF
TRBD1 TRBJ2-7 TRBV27 TGTGCCAGCAGTGCCGACAGGGGAAGGGAGCAGTACTTC CASSADRGREQYF
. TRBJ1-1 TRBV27 TGTGCCAGCAGTTTGTCCAGGGCAGGCACTGAAGCTTTCTTT CASSLSRAGTEAFF
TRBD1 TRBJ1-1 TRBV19 TGTGCCAGTACCGATTGGACAGGGCCCACTGAAGCTTTCTTT CASTDWTGPTEAFF
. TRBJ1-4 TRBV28 TGTGCCAGCAACCTGGAGGGTGAAAAACTGTTTTTT CASNLEGEKLFF
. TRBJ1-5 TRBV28 TGTGCCAGCAGTTTGTCGGGGGTAGGAAATCAGCCCCAGCATTTT CASSLSGVGNQPQHF
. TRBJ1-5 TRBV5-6 TGTGCCAGCAGCGCAGGGCTGCAGCCCCAGCATTTT CASSAGLQPQHF
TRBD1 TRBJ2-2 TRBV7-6 TGTGCCAGCAGTTCCCGGGGGACAGGGTTGACCGGGGAGCTGTTTTTT CASSSRGTGLTGELFF
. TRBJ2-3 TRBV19 TGTGCCAGTAGTATCGGGATTTTGGCAGCAGATACGCAGTATTTT CASSIGILAADTQYF
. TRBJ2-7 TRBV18 TGTGCCAGCTCACCGGCAATTCCCGAGCAGTACTTC CASSPAIPEQYF
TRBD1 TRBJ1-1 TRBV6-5 TGTGCCAGCATCTCCTCCGGGACAGTGAACACTGAAGCTTTCTTT CASISSGTVNTEAFF
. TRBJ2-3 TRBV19 TGTGCCAGTAGGTCCCAGACAGATACGCAGTATTTT CASRSQTDTQYF
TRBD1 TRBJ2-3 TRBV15 TGTGCCACCAGCACCGACAGGGGGTACGGAGATACGCAGTATTTT CATSTDRGYGDTQYF
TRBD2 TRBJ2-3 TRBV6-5 TGTGCCAGCAGTTACCTTAGCGGGGGGTACACAGATACGCAGTATTTT CASSYLSGGYTDTQYF
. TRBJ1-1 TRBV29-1 TGCAGCGTTGAATCGCACGGTCCGGGGGAAGCTTTCTTT CSVESHGPGEAFF
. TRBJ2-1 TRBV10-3 TGTGCCATCAGTGAGATCTCCTCCGGGGATGAGCAGTTCTTC CAISEISSGDEQFF
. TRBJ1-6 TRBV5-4 TGTGCCAGCAGCACCGCCAGCGGGTCGGGACATTCACCCCTCCACTTT CASSTASGSGHSPLHF
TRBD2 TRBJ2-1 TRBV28 TGTGCCAGCGACTCCGGGACTAGAAGCAATGAGCAGTTCTTC CASDSGTRSNEQFF
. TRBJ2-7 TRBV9 TGTGCCAGCAGCGTAGAGGGCAGGGGTCTCGACGAGCAGTACTTC CASSVEGRGLDEQYF
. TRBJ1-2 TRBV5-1 TGCGCCAGCAGGGCCGGGACAACTAACTATGGCTACACCTTC CASRAGTTNYGYTF
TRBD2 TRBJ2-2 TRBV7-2 TGTGCCAGCAGCTTATTTAGCGGGGGGGCTGCGAACACCGGGGAGCTGTTTTTT CASSLFSGGAANTGELFF
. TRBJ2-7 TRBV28 TGTGCCAGCAGGGATAGCGATACCTACGAGCAGTACTTC CASRDSDTYEQYF
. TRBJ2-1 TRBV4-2 TGTGCCAGCAGCCAAGAAGCGTCGGCTAGCGCGAAAAGGGGTGAGCAGTTCTTC CASSQEASASAKRGEQFF
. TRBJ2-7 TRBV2 TGTGCCAGCAGTGTCCCAGGGCCTGGCTACGAGCAGTACTTC CASSVPGPGYEQYF
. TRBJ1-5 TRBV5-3 TGTGCCAGAAGCTTCCTAGAGGATAGCAATCAGCCCCAGCATTTT CARSFLEDSNQPQHF
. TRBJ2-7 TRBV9 TGTGCCAGCAGCGGGGGGACTTCCCGCAACGAGCAGTACTTC CASSGGTSRNEQYF
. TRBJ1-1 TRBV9 TGTGCCAGCAGCGCGCAGGATAACACTGAAGCTTTCTTT CASSAQDNTEAFF
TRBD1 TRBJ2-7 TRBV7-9 TGTGCCAGCAGCCGCACGACAGGGGGCGCTGAGCTCGAGCAGTACTTC CASSRTTGGAELEQYF
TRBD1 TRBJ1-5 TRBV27 TGTGCCAGCAGTTTATTAGGTCGACAGGGAATCTATCAGCCCCAGCATTTT CASSLLGRQGIYQPQHF
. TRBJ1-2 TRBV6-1 TGTGCCAGCACGAGCCTGACGAGGAATTATGGCTACACCTTC CASTSLTRNYGYTF
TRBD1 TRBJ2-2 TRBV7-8 TGTGCCAGCAGGGGAATGGGGACAGGGGGCACCGGGGAGCTGTTTTTT CASRGMGTGGTGELFF
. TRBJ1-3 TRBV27 TGTGCCAGCAGTTCGGCAGGGGCTGGAAACACCATATATTTT CASSSAGAGNTIYF
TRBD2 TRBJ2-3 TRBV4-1 TGCGCCAGCAGCCTTGCCGAGCGGGGGGGCCGAAACACAGATACGCAGTATTTT CASSLAERGGRNTDTQYF
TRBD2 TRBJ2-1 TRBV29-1 TGCAGCGTAGCAGAGAGCGGGAGGGCCTTTGATGAGCAGTTCTTC CSVAESGRAFDEQFF
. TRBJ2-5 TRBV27 TGTGCCAGCAGTTTATCGGCTAGCCAAGAGACCCAGTACTTC CASSLSASQETQYF
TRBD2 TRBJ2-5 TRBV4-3 TGCGCCAGCAGCCAATTACTAGCGGGGACACAAGAGACCCAGTACTTC CASSQLLAGTQETQYF
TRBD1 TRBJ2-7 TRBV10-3 TGTGCCATCAGTGGGGACAGGGGCTCCTACGAGCAGTACTTC CAISGDRGSYEQYF
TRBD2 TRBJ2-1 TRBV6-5 TGTGCCAGCAGTTCTCCTATAGCGGGATTTTACAATGAGCAGTTCTTC CASSSPIAGFYNEQFF
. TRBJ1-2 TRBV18 TGTGCCAGCTCAGCGCAGGACCTAGCGGGTACAAGAGGCTACACCTTC CASSAQDLAGTRGYTF
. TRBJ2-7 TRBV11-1 TGTGCCAGCAGCCCTGGGCAGGGCTCCTACGAGCAGTACTTC CASSPGQGSYEQYF
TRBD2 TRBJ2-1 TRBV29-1 TGCAGCTCAGGACTAGCGGGGGTTGTAGATGAGCAGTTCTTC CSSGLAGVVDEQFF
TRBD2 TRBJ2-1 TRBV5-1 TGCGCCAGCAGCTTGGTTCTGGGGGAGGGTGAGCAGTTCTTC CASSLVLGEGEQFF
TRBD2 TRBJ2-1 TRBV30 TGTGCCTGGACCCGTGCCAGCGGGGGGGCGGATGAGCAGTTCTTC CAWTRASGGADEQFF
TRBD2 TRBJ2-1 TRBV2 TGTGCCAGCAGTGTTGCCACTAGCGGGGGAGCAGAGCAGTTCTTC CASSVATSGGAEQFF
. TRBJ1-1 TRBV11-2 TGTGCCAGCAGCCCAACTTGGAACACTGAAGCTTTCTTT CASSPTWNTEAFF
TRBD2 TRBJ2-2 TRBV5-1 TGCGCCAGCAGCACGGGACTAGCGACGAACACCGGGGAGCTGTTTTTT CASSTGLATNTGELFF
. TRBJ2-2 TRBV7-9 TGTGCCAGCAGCTACGTACGTCGGGACGGGGAGCTGTTTTTT CASSYVRRDGELFF